This T cell receptor beta chain appears in the sequencing data of a study of radiation and T cells in renal cell carcinoma. Time point in this sample: baseline pretreatment blood. As for treatment: 15 Gy SBRT to primary tumor, nephrectomy 4 weeks later. After SBRT, blood was collected at 2 and 4 weeks, plus baseline. The patient's renal cell carcinoma had clear cell pathology. Deletions cut 2 bases from V and 7 bases from J, with 4 bases between. The CDR3 consists of 11 residues. CDR1 is MNHEY and CDR2 is SMNVEV in the germline V gene (reference sequence). Concerning this clone itself: The antigen is unknown.

The table came from immunoSEQ multiplex PCR; TCRdb's copy has only in-frame clones and leaves some out. In the table there are some 95,000 clones, 75% to 90% of which are singletons. Study results and limitations: No pretreatment tumor biopsies were available for baseline clonotypes.

The source is a man aged 45-60 years with renal cell carcinoma. The chain combines TRBV27 with TRBJ2-3; D remains ambiguous. The input for sequencing was blood, taken from a patient whose treatment included radiotherapy and nephrectomy. CDR3 protein: CASSLQNTQYF. The CDR3 DNA is TGTGCCAGCAGTTTACAAAATACGCAGTATTTT.